A single sample is the source of the 17 T cell receptor beta chains below, sequenced in a study of Graves' ophthalmopathy and Graves' hyperthyroidism. As the template, RNA transcripts were used to amplify TCR beta CDR3 regions. The first-round RT-PCR employed HTBI primers together with the Qiagen OneStep RT-PCR kit. A multiplex PCR was then performed as the second round. Each CDR3 protein gets one entry after TCRdb re-called the multiplex PCR reads with MiXCR. The table has about 550,000 distinct CDR3 sequences, 35% to 45% seen once. Sequenced material: peripheral blood or thyroid tissue (not recorded which). These receptors were obtained from an adult man with Graves' hyperthyroidism.

This clonotype was found many times. CDR3 bases: TGCAGTGCATTAGACAGGGGGCGGGGTGGCTACACCTTC. Encoded protein: CSALDRGRGGYTF. This chain connects TRBV20-1 to TRBJ1-2; TRBD1 aligns across 10 bases. J gave up 7 bases and V 6 bases, and 8 bases lay outside the gene matches. Germline V gene lookup returns CDR1 DFQATT and CDR2 SNEGSKA (reference sequence). The CDR3 is 13 residues long.

This rearrangement joins TRBV7-2 to TRBJ1-1; perhaps TRBD1 as D (5 bases). Looked up from germline, CDR1 is SGHTA and CDR2 is FQGNSA. The CDR3 is 15 amino acids. The ends were cut back, 4 bases at V and 4 bases at J, with 16 bases in the middle. The CDR3 nucleotides read TGTGCCAGCAGCTCACGGGCCCTAGGGGCCACTGAAGCTTTCTTT. Protein product: CASSSRALGATEAFF.

The sample holds many counts of this clonotype. This chain joins TRBV2 and TRBJ2-5, with 7 positions matching TRBD2. This CDR3 has 15 amino acids. V was pared by 2 bases and J by 4 bases, with 7 bases of the junction left unmatched. Germline V gives CDR1 SNHLY, CDR2 FYNNEI. The CDR3 nucleotides are TGTGCCAGCAGTGAAACACAGGTAGCGGGAGAGACCCAGTACTTC. This sequence encodes CASSETQVAGETQYF.

The CDR3 loop is CASRKRAGVSYEQYF. CDR3 DNA: TGTGCCAGCAGAAAGAGAGCGGGAGTATCATACGAGCAGTACTTC. This chain joins TRBV12-3 or TRBV12-4 and TRBJ2-7; 8 bases align to TRBD2. CDR3 size: 15 residues. The V gene end was trimmed by 6 bases and the J gene end by 4 bases; junction bases not matched to a gene: 11.

The V and J genes are TRBV12-3 or TRBV12-4 and TRBJ1-6, with a tentative D call TRBD1 (5 bases). The CDR3 has 19 residues. Trimming removed 1 base at V and 0 bases at J, with 16 bases between. The CDR3 is CASSLVGAGTSSYNSPLHF. The CDR3 DNA sequence: TGTGCCAGCAGTTTAGTAGGGGCAGGGACTAGCTCCTATAATTCACCCCTCCACTTT.

In this sample, this clonotype turned up many times. The V and J genes are TRBV20-1 and TRBJ2-7; no clear D. V shed 5 bases and J shed 1 base, with 6 bases lying between them. The CDR3 is made up of 11 amino acids. CDR1 DFQATT and CDR2 SNEGSKA come from the germline V gene (reference sequence). As DNA, the CDR3 is TGCAGTGCTTCTACGTCCTACGAGCAGTACTTC. It yields the protein CSASTSYEQYF.

As for this clonotype: A much bigger clone sits one base away, suggesting this may be a read error. The final CDR3 position lacks the conserved phenylalanine or tryptophan, pointing to a likely read error. The rearrangement links TRBV12-5 to TRBJ2-7; 8 bases map to TRBD1. The CDR3 length is 15 residues. Germline CDR1 and CDR2: LGHNT and FRNRAP. The chain's CDR3 is CASALQGASSYEQYL. The CDR3 bases are TGTGCCAGCGCGCTCCAGGGGGCGAGCTCCTACGAGCAGTACCTC.

This clonotype was seen a few times. The chain has TRBV28 and TRBJ1-2, with 10 bases matching TRBD1. The V gene end was trimmed by 5 bases and the J gene end by 7 bases; junction bases not matched to a gene: 10. The CDR3 totals 15 residues. From germline, CDR1 is MDHEN and CDR2 SYDVKM. The CDR3 region has the DNA TGTGCCAGCAGTCCACCGGGACAGGGGATGAGTGGCTACACCTTC. This sequence encodes CASSPPGQGMSGYTF.

In its sample, this clonotype was seen many times. One end of the junction fails to match germline, which may point to a read error. The gene calls are TRBV5-1 and TRBJ2-3; D not resolved. Germline V gives CDR1 SGHRS, CDR2 YFSETQ. The CDR3 totals 12 residues. The CDR3 DNA reads TGTGCCAGCAGCCCTAGCACAGATACGCAGTATTTT. It translates to CASSPSTDTQYF.

The V call is TRBV29-1, the J call TRBJ2-5; weak D call: TRBD1 (6 bases). Per germline, CDR1 SQVTM and CDR2 ANQGSEA. The CDR3 is 12 residues long. Deletions cut 8 bases from V and 11 bases from J, with 21 bases between. The CDR3 sequence is CSLQFSGDEQYF. The CDR3 DNA follows: TGCAGCTTGCAATTCTCAGGGGATGAGCAGTACTTC.

This clonotype was observed a handful of times. The chain has TRBV7-6 and TRBJ2-2, with D possibly matching TRBD2 (6 bases). This CDR3 has 17 residues. In germline, CDR1 is SGHVS, CDR2 FNYEAQ. Trimming removed 2 bases at V and 5 bases at J, with 18 bases between. The CDR3, as DNA: TGTGCCAGCAGCTTATACGAGCCGGGGGTGACAACCGGGGAGCTGTTTTTT. This encodes CASSLYEPGVTTGELFF.

To note about this clonotype: A single base separates this from a much larger clone, so it may be a read error. V gene TRBV5-1 combines with J gene TRBJ2-7; 11 bases line up with TRBD2. CDR3 length equals 15 residues. Germline V CDR1 and CDR2: SGHRS, YFSETQ. The CDR3, as DNA: TGCGCCAGCAGCTTCACTAGCGGGAGAGGGTACGGGCAGTACTTC. It encodes CASSFTSGRGYGQYF.

At least ten counts were recorded for this clonotype. This rearrangement joins TRBV7-9 to TRBJ2-5, with D possibly matching TRBD2 (5 bases). Germline assignment: CDR1 SEHNR and CDR2 FQNEAQ (reference sequence). Trimming left V 11 bases short and J 2 bases short, with 15 bases between. The CDR3 covers 13 residues. The CDR3 loop is CALRASRQETQYF. In nucleotides, the CDR3 is TGTGCCCTACGGGCTAGCAGACAAGAGACCCAGTACTTC.

Turning to this clonotype: At one of its ends the junction is not consistent with the germline gene, which may arise from a read error. This sequence joins TRBV11-1 and TRBJ2-7; 7 bases align to TRBD1. CDR3 size: 14 residues. Germline CDR1 SGHAT, CDR2 FQDESV (reference sequence). CDR3 sequence reads: CASSRGDSSYEQHF. The CDR3 nucleotides read TGTGCCAGCAGTAGAGGGGACAGCTCCTACGAGCAGCACTTC.

This clonotype was observed at least ten times. The chain combines TRBV9 with TRBJ1-5; 7 nucleotides align to TRBD1. The CDR3 is 15 amino acids. J was trimmed by 3 bases and V by 3 bases; bases with no gene match: 6. Per germline, CDR1 SGDLS and CDR2 YYNGEE. In nucleotides, the CDR3 is TGTGCCAGCAGCGCAGGGGGATACGCCAATCAGCCCCAGCATTTT. As protein: CASSAGGYANQPQHF.

This clonotype was observed a single time. The rearrangement links TRBV10-3 to TRBJ2-5, with 8 nucleotides matching TRBD1. V gave up 8 bases and J gave up 5 bases; unmatched junction bases: 4. CDR1 and CDR2 (germline): ENHRY, SYGVKD. The length of the CDR3 is 12 residues. The CDR3 reads CAIRQGMETQYF. CDR3 nucleotide sequence: TGTGCCATCCGACAGGGGATGGAGACCCAGTACTTC.

The chain couples TRBV10-3 to TRBJ2-7; 7 nucleotides agree with TRBD1. The V gene end was trimmed by 4 bases and the J gene end by 7 bases; junction bases not matched to a gene: 7. The CDR3 has 13 amino acids. From germline, CDR1 is ENHRY and CDR2 SYGVKD. The CDR3 sequence: CAISGEGGYEQYF. In DNA form, the CDR3 reads TGTGCCATCAGTGGTGAAGGGGGCTATGAGCAGTACTTC.